These 32 T cell receptor beta chains were sequenced from one sample in a study of cytomegalovirus exposure and HLA in healthy donors (dated by TCRdb to 2015 to 2018). The library was prepared using the immunoSEQ multiplex PCR assay. For the multiplex PCR, a mixture combining 60 forward primers for TCR Vbeta segments and 13 reverse primers for TCR Jbeta segments was used. TCRdb mirrors the immuneACCESS table, restricted to in-frame sequences. Some clones are absent from its copies; in checked studies, under half trace to an unresolved V gene, and the reason for the others is unknown. For this sample the table gives 150,000 to 180,000 clones, of which approximately 75% were detected only once. Of the sample, around 2.8% falls within the top ten clones. Source material: PBMCs. These receptors were obtained from a man between 18 and 35 years old in good health and CMV-seronegative.

This chain joins TRBV10-3 and TRBJ2-7; 7 nucleotides match TRBD2. The ends lost 0 bases at V and 7 bases at J; junction bases unmatched: 3. Germline values: CDR1 ENHRY, CDR2 SYGVKD. The CDR3 is 13 amino acids. This chain's CDR3 is CAISESGGLEQYV. For the CDR3, the DNA is TGTGCCATCAGTGAGTCGGGAGGGCTTGAGCAGTACGTC.

This clone was picked up a small number of times. V gene TRBV28 combines with J gene TRBJ2-3, with 9 bases lining up with TRBD2. Germline CDR1 is MDHEN and CDR2 is SYDVKM. The CDR3 extends over 14 amino acids. Germline trimming cut 6 bases from V and 2 bases from J; bases unmatched to any gene: 3. The CDR3 here is CASRSGGSTDTQYF. The CDR3 nucleotides read TGTGCCAGCAGGAGCGGGGGGTCCACAGATACGCAGTATTTT. The full variable domain, completed using reference TRBV28 and TRBJ2-3, is DVKVTQSSRYLVKRTGEKVFLECVQDMDHENMFWYRQDPGLGLRLIYFSYDVKMKEKGDIPEGYSVSREKKERFSLILESASTNQTSMYLCASRSGGSTDTQYFGPGTRLTVL.

The CDR3 coding sequence is TGTGCCAGCAGCTCTCGAGACAGGAAAAGCTCCTACGAGCAGTACGTC. Translating gives CASSSRDRKSSYEQYV. The genes are TRBV21-1 and TRBJ2-7; the D call in the table, TRBD1, was not verified against the DNA. TRBV21-1 is assigned pseudogene status. CDR3 length: 16 residues.

The CDR3 DNA reads as TGTGCCAGCAGCGTGGGACAGGGGGCATTCACAGATACGCAGTATTTT. Amino acids: CASSVGQGAFTDTQYF. V is TRBV9 and J is TRBJ2-3; 12 positions agree with TRBD1. Germline V gene sequence: CDR1 SGDLS, CDR2 YYNGEE. After removal of 2 bases from V and 2 bases from J, the junction contained 3 bases not matched to a gene. CDR3 length equals 16 residues. Drawing the rest from reference TRBV9 and TRBJ2-3, the complete variable domain is DSGVTQTPKHLITATGQRVTLRCSPRSGDLSVYWYQQSLDQGLQFLIQYYNGEERAKGNILERFSAQQFPDLHSELNLSSLELGDSALYFCASSVGQGAFTDTQYFGPGTRLTVL.

The chain joins TRBV4-1 to TRBJ2-7; TRBD2 might be the D (5 bases). V was shortened by 4 bases and J by 6 bases, with 19 bases between the two germline ends. The CDR3 is made up of 15 amino acids. From germline, CDR1 is MGHRA and CDR2 YSYEKL. The CDR3 here is CASSLMPRGTGEQYF. The DNA for the CDR3 is TGCGCCAGCAGCCTAATGCCCCGGGGAACGGGCGAGCAGTACTTC.

CDR3 residues: CASSPIPGLAGNYEQYF. DNA for the CDR3: TGCGCCAGCAGCCCAATACCGGGACTAGCGGGGAACTACGAGCAGTACTTC. This chain links TRBV5-1 with TRBJ2-7, with 13 bases matching TRBD2. The germline gives CDR1 SGHRS, CDR2 YFSETQ. The CDR3 runs to 17 residues. The V segment lost 4 bases and the J segment 3 bases; nucleotides outside the gene matches: 10.

The chain is built from TRBV4-2 and TRBJ1-5, with 10 bases fitting TRBD1. Germline assignment: CDR1 LGHNA and CDR2 YNFKEQ. The CDR3 has 15 residues. J lost 5 bases, V lost 0 bases, and 1 base had no gene match. For the CDR3, the DNA is TGTGCCAGCAGCCAAGAGGGGACAGGGGATCAGCCCCAGCATTTT. It specifies CASSQEGTGDQPQHF.

The CDR3 protein is CASSPFRPGAYEQYF. CDR3 DNA sequence: TGTGCCAGCAGCCCCTTTCGGCCAGGGGCCTACGAGCAGTACTTC. The chain carries TRBV7-2 and TRBJ2-7; perhaps TRBD1 as D (6 bases). The CDR3 spans 15 residues. Germline V gives CDR1 SGHTA, CDR2 FQGNSA. V was pared by 5 bases and J by 2 bases, with 16 bases between.

The sample holds one count of this clone. The chain combines TRBV6-5 with TRBJ1-5; no reliable D call. V shed 0 bases and J shed 6 bases, with 9 bases lying between them. From germline, CDR1 is MNHEY and CDR2 SVGAGI. The CDR3 runs 14 residues. The CDR3 DNA is TGTGCCAGCAGTTACTCGGGAGGCGCTCAGCCCCAGCATTTT. Protein product: CASSYSGGAQPQHF.

The chain employs TRBV7-8 and TRBJ1-6; the D is unclear. The germline V gene encodes CDR1 SGHVS and CDR2 FQNEAQ. The CDR3 spans 18 residues. V gave up 1 base and J gave up 0 bases, with 13 bases separating them. In nucleotides, the CDR3 is TGTGCCAGCAGCTTAGTCCCCCCCCGGAGCTCCTATAATTCACCCCTCCACTTT. Protein: CASSLVPPRSSYNSPLHF.

This clone was found once. The chain combines TRBV29-1 with TRBJ1-5; D is uncertain. Germline V lookup: CDR1 SQVTM, CDR2 ANQGSEA. V gave up 5 bases and J gave up 2 bases, with 10 bases separating them. The CDR3 has 13 residues. Written as DNA, the CDR3 is TGCAGCGTTTTGGAGGACGGCAATCAGCCCCAGCATTTT. Its protein is CSVLEDGNQPQHF.

This chain connects TRBV7-2 to TRBJ2-7; the D is unclear. V was trimmed by 0 bases and J by 7 bases, leaving 10 bases between them. Germline-derived CDR1 and CDR2 are SGHTA and FQGNSA. CDR3 length equals 13 residues. CDR3 residues: CASSLARVEEQYF. CDR3 coding DNA: TGTGCCAGCAGCTTAGCGCGCGTAGAAGAGCAGTACTTC.

This rearrangement joins TRBV7-9 to TRBJ1-3; TRBD1 matches 7 bases. Germline V gene sequence: CDR1 SEHNR, CDR2 FQNEAQ (reference sequence). The V gene end was trimmed by 5 bases and the J gene end by 4 bases; junction bases not matched to a gene: 11. This CDR3 is 16 amino acids long. The CDR3 loop reads CASSQTLGTDGNTIYF. CDR3 nucleotide sequence: TGTGCCAGCAGCCAAACCCTCGGGACAGACGGAAACACCATATATTTT. The variable domain in full, with the rest retrieved from reference TRBV7-9 and TRBJ1-3, is DTGVSQNPRHKITKRGQNVTFRCDPISEHNRLYWYRQTLGQGPEFLTYFQNEAQLEKSRLLSDRFSAERPKGSFSTLEIQRTEQGDSAMYLCASSQTLGTDGNTIYFGEGSWLTVV.

The chain carries TRBV5-4 and TRBJ2-5, with D unclear. Germline V gives CDR1 SGHNT, CDR2 YYREEE (reference sequence). This CDR3 has 11 amino acids. Trimming shortened V by 4 bases and J by 5 bases, and 6 bases separated the two germline ends. CDR3 in amino acids: CASSTGETQYF. The CDR3 nucleotides read TGTGCCAGCAGCACCGGGGAGACCCAGTACTTC.

The rearrangement joins TRBV5-1 to TRBJ1-2; D remains unclear. V was clipped by 4 bases and J by 8 bases, with 15 bases between them. The germline V gene encodes CDR1 SGHRS and CDR2 YFSETQ. This CDR3 region has 13 residues. CDR3 nucleotides: TGCGCCAGCAGCGCGAGAGGCCCCATCGGCTACACCTTC. Translating gives CASSARGPIGYTF.

The chain carries TRBV6-5 and TRBJ2-5, with D unresolved. The CDR3 sequence is 11 residues long. Trimming removed 6 bases at V and 2 bases at J, with 4 bases between. The germline V gene encodes CDR1 MNHEY and CDR2 SVGAGI. The CDR3 region has the DNA TGTGCCAGCAGCCAACAAGAGACCCAGTACTTC. Protein: CASSQQETQYF.

The chain carries TRBV27 and TRBJ2-4, with 12 bases fitting TRBD1. With V trimmed by 5 bases and J by 8 bases, 10 bases remained unmatched. CDR1 MNHEY and CDR2 SMNVEV come from the germline V gene (reference sequence). The CDR3 has 16 amino acids. CDR3 nucleotide sequence: TGTGCCAGCAGTCCCCCCGGGACAGGGGGCTTTGACATTCAGTACTTC. Amino acid sequence: CASSPPGTGGFDIQYF.

The chain recombines TRBV7-8 with TRBJ2-4; D is undetermined. Trimming left V 5 bases short and J 11 bases short, with 10 bases between. CDR3 length: 11 amino acids. CDR1 and CDR2 (germline): SGHVS, FQNEAQ. CDR3: CASSPSSVQYF. In DNA, the CDR3 is TGTGCCAGCAGCCCTAGTTCAGTTCAGTACTTC.

The V gene is TRBV15, the J gene TRBJ2-7; 7 bases fit TRBD2. J lost 7 bases, V lost 2 bases, and 17 bases had no gene match. Germline V gene data show CDR1 as LNHNV and CDR2 as YYDKDF (reference sequence). The CDR3 length is 17 residues. The CDR3 protein is CATSRRTAGEGSGEQYV. The CDR3 DNA sequence: TGTGCCACCAGCAGACGTACTGCGGGAGAGGGGAGTGGAGAGCAGTACGTC.

V and J are TRBV6-1 and TRBJ2-3; D is unresolved. The germline V gene encodes CDR1 MNHNS and CDR2 SASEGT. V dropped 3 bases and J dropped 6 bases, with 10 bases sitting between them. This CDR3 is built from 13 residues. The CDR3 DNA is TGTGCCAGCAGTGAGCTATCCTCGGATACGCAGTATTTT. Amino acids: CASSELSSDTQYF.

Comment on this clone: An end of the junction differs from the germline gene, which may be a read error. DNA for the CDR3: TGTGCCAGCAGTGAATGGAGCTCTGGGGCCAACGGCCTGACTTTC. This gives the protein CASSEWSSGANGLTF. The chain joins TRBV25-1 to TRBJ2-6; D may be TRBD1 (5 bases). The CDR3 runs 15 residues. Germline V gene sequence: CDR1 MGHDK, CDR2 SYGVNS.

The chain is built from TRBV19 and TRBJ2-7; D is undetermined. This CDR3 contains 16 residues. Germline V gene data show CDR1 as LNHDA and CDR2 as SQIVND (reference sequence). Trimming took 5 bases from V and 3 from J, leaving 20 bases between them. CDR3 sequence: CASSGWAPQTFYEQYF. The CDR3 region has the DNA TGTGCCAGTAGTGGATGGGCCCCGCAAACCTTCTACGAGCAGTACTTC.

The DNA of the CDR3 is TGCGCCAGCAGCTTGGAACCTAGAGAGTACCTTGAGCAGTTCTTC. This codes for CASSLEPREYLEQFF. V usage is TRBV5-1 and J usage is TRBJ2-1, with D unclear. Trimming took 0 bases from V and 9 from J, leaving 16 bases between them. The V gene's germline CDR1 is SGHRS and CDR2 YFSETQ. The CDR3 runs 15 residues.

This chain joins TRBV10-3 and TRBJ1-1; D is unclear. This CDR3 has 13 amino acids. V lost 0 bases, J lost 7 bases, and 9 bases lay in between. CDR1 ENHRY and CDR2 SYGVKD come from the germline V gene. The CDR3, as DNA: TGTGCCATCAGTGAGTCGAGGCCCGATGAAGCTTTCTTT. This translates into CAISESRPDEAFF.

The chain uses TRBV10-3 and TRBJ2-1; 8 bases match TRBD2. This CDR3 spans 15 amino acids. Germline V gene lookup returns CDR1 ENHRY and CDR2 SYGVKD. Trimming removed 2 bases from V and 8 bases from J; junction bases left unmatched: 8. The CDR3 DNA is TGTGCCATCAGTGAGGCCCAGCGGGGGCGGTATGAGCAGTTCTTC. Protein product: CAISEAQRGRYEQFF.

The CDR3 sequence: CASSLMTGTDTQYF. The CDR3 DNA reads as TGTGCCAGCAGCCTGATGACAGGAACAGATACGCAGTATTTT. The chain combines TRBV6-1 with TRBJ2-3, with D possibly being TRBD1 (6 bases). Germline V gene lookup returns CDR1 MNHNS and CDR2 SASEGT. The CDR3 is 14 amino acids. V shed 6 bases and J shed 3 bases, with 13 bases lying between them.

The V call is TRBV19, the J call TRBJ2-7; 8 nucleotides line up with TRBD1. Germline CDR1 LNHDA, CDR2 SQIVND (reference sequence). The CDR3 consists of 15 residues. The V segment lost 5 bases and the J segment 0 bases; nucleotides outside the gene matches: 6. The CDR3 region has the DNA TGTGCCAGTAGTGAAGGACAGGGAAGCTCCTACGAGCAGTACTTC. It encodes CASSEGQGSSYEQYF.

The rearrangement links TRBV6-1 to TRBJ1-5, with D possibly being TRBD1 (5 bases). Germline assignment: CDR1 MNHNS and CDR2 SASEGT. The CDR3 is 16 residues long. The V end lost 2 bases, the J end lost 7 bases, and 18 bases lay between the germline ends. The CDR3 sequence: CASSEMGWGEGQPQHF. CDR3 sequence (DNA): TGTGCCAGCAGTGAAATGGGTTGGGGGGAAGGACAGCCCCAGCATTTT.

This clone was seen more than once but under ten times. The chain links TRBV27 to TRBJ1-6; possible D gene TRBD1, 6 bases. The CDR3 extends over 13 amino acids. The germline gives CDR1 MNHEY, CDR2 SMNVEV (reference sequence). The V end lost 3 bases, the J end lost 7 bases, and 7 bases lay between the germline ends. The CDR3 region is CASSFGQNSPLHF. The CDR3 bases are TGTGCCAGCAGTTTCGGACAGAATTCACCCCTCCACTTT.

This chain links TRBV6-1 with TRBJ2-5, with 7 nucleotides matching TRBD1. J was trimmed by 4 bases and V by 6 bases; bases with no gene match: 5. The CDR3 contains 13 residues. CDR1 is MNHNS, CDR2 SASEGT, per germline. The CDR3 here is CASREQGLETQYF. The CDR3 region has the DNA TGTGCCAGCAGGGAACAGGGGTTAGAGACCCAGTACTTC.

The chain carries TRBV5-1 and TRBJ2-7; 12 bases map to TRBD2. From germline, CDR1 is SGHRS and CDR2 YFSETQ. The V segment lost 5 bases and the J segment 0 bases; nucleotides outside the gene matches: 0. The CDR3 loop spans 14 amino acids. As DNA, the CDR3 is TGCGCCAGCAGGACTAGCGGGGGCTCCTACGAGCAGTACGTC. Its protein is CASRTSGGSYEQYV.

This clone was counted only a few times. The V and J genes are TRBV7-9 and TRBJ1-2; the D gene is possibly TRBD1 (6 bases). V lost 4 bases, J lost 7 bases, and 13 bases lay in between. Germline-derived CDR1 and CDR2 are SEHNR and FQNEAQ (reference sequence). This CDR3 has 13 residues. DNA for the CDR3: TGTGCCAGCAGCTCCCAGGGGAGCGCTGGCTACACCTTC. Its translation is CASSSQGSAGYTF.